One and the same sample provided the 31 T cell receptor beta chains below, sequenced in a study of OX40 agonist ivuxolimab in advanced cancers. Sequencing was performed with immunoSEQ multiplex PCR; in TCRdb, only in-frame clones are kept and a portion is missing. The sample holds over 75,000 clones, 85% to 95% seen once. Specimen: CD4+ or CD8+ T cells sorted from blood, collected in a trial of the OX40 agonist ivuxolimab. These receptors were obtained from an adult with an advanced solid tumor such as melanoma, head and neck, liver or kidney cancer.

The V call is TRBV6-5, the J call TRBJ1-1; 9 nucleotides align to TRBD1. This CDR3 has 15 amino acids. J lost 5 bases, V lost 2 bases, and 6 bases had no gene match. Germline loops: CDR1 MNHEY, CDR2 SVGAGI. The CDR3 region has the DNA TGTGCCAGCAGTTACGGGACAGGGTCAGGGACTGAAGCTTTCTTT. The encoded protein is CASSYGTGSGTEAFF.

V gene TRBV27 combines with J gene TRBJ2-6; the match to TRBD1 covers 8 bases. The germline CDR1 and CDR2 sequences are MNHEY and SMNVEV (reference sequence). The junction had 14 bases not matched to a gene; V was cut back by 2 bases and J by 2 bases. This CDR3 has 20 residues. This CDR3 is CASSLRGPDRGYAGANVLTF. Written as DNA, the CDR3 is TGTGCCAGCAGTTTAAGGGGACCCGACAGGGGTTATGCTGGGGCCAACGTCCTGACTTTC. The variable domain in full, completed from reference TRBV27 and TRBJ2-6, reads EAQVTQNPRYLITVTGKKLTVTCSQNMNHEYMSWYRQDPGLGLRQIYYSMNVEVTDKGDVPEGYKVSRKEKRNFPLILESPSPNQTSLYFCASSLRGPDRGYAGANVLTFGAGSRLTVL.

This chain connects TRBV13 to TRBJ1-2; D is unclear. The CDR3 has 14 amino acids. Germline V gives CDR1 PRHDT, CDR2 FYEKMQ (reference sequence). Trimming left V 5 bases short and J 6 bases short, with 16 bases between. This CDR3 reads CASSLKAPTNGYTF. In nucleotides, the CDR3 is TGTGCCAGCAGCCTCAAGGCACCAACTAATGGCTACACCTTC.

The chain employs TRBV10-3 and TRBJ2-3, with 8 bases fitting TRBD2. J lost 9 bases, V lost 3 bases, and 14 bases had no gene match. Looked up from germline, CDR1 is ENHRY and CDR2 is SYGVKD. This CDR3 spans 16 amino acids. CDR3 sequence (DNA): TGTGCCATCAGTGAAGAGCGGGAGAGTCCCCTCACGACGCAGTATTTT. This sequence encodes CAISEERESPLTTQYF.

This clone appeared a single time. The V and J genes are TRBV15 and TRBJ2-1, with 11 bases matching TRBD1. The germline V gene has CDR1 LNHNV and CDR2 YYDKDF (reference sequence). The V gene end was trimmed by 4 bases and the J gene end by 3 bases; junction bases not matched to a gene: 5. The CDR3 spans 16 residues. CDR3 residues: CATSTRDRGNYNEQFF. DNA for the CDR3: TGTGCCACCAGCACCCGGGACAGGGGGAACTACAATGAGCAGTTCTTC.

This clone is a singleton in its sample. V gene TRBV28 combines with J gene TRBJ1-3; 7 nucleotides align to TRBD1. The CDR3 has 17 residues. Trimming took 4 bases from V and 0 from J; bases not matched to a gene: 9. Germline CDR1 and CDR2: MDHEN and SYDVKM. The CDR3 nucleotides read TGTGCCAGCAGTTCCCGACGACAGGGCCGCTCTGGAAACACCATATATTTT. Translated, it gives CASSSRRQGRSGNTIYF.

The rearrangement joins TRBV27 to TRBJ2-5; 8 nucleotides agree with TRBD1. The CDR3 runs to 16 residues. Germline loops: CDR1 MNHEY, CDR2 SMNVEV (reference sequence). The junction had 7 bases not matched to a gene; V was cut back by 2 bases and J by 2 bases. The CDR3 coding sequence is TGTGCCAGCAGTTTACCCACTGGACAGGGACAAGAGACCCAGTACTTC. The encoded protein is CASSLPTGQGQETQYF.

The chain combines TRBV19 with TRBJ1-1; weak D call: TRBD1 (6 bases). Germline V gene lookup returns CDR1 LNHDA and CDR2 SQIVND (reference sequence). The CDR3 is 12 amino acids. V gave up 3 bases and J gave up 10 bases, with 12 bases separating them. The CDR3, as DNA: TGTGCCAGTAGTATGGGGGGACAAGGAGCTTTCTTT. Translation: CASSMGGQGAFF.

V is TRBV5-4 and J is TRBJ2-3; 7 positions agree with TRBD1. Trimming cost V 9 bases and J 0 bases; bases outside gene matches: 4. Germline CDR1 SGHNT, CDR2 YYREEE (reference sequence). The CDR3 sequence is 13 residues long. CDR3 coding DNA: TGTGCCACACAGGGGTGGAGCACAGATACGCAGTATTTT. Its protein product is CATQGWSTDTQYF. Based on the CDR3 plus reference TRBV5-4 and TRBJ2-3, the full variable domain is ETGVTQSPTHLIKTRGQQVTLRCSSQSGHNTVSWYQQALGQGPQFIFQYYREEENGRGNFPPRFSGLQFPNYSSELNVNALELDDSALYLCATQGWSTDTQYFGPGTRLTVL.

V is TRBV13 and J is TRBJ2-1; the match to TRBD1 covers 7 bases. The CDR3 is made up of 14 amino acids. CDR1 is PRHDT and CDR2 is FYEKMQ in the germline V gene (reference sequence). V lost 10 bases and J lost 5; bases outside the gene matches: 11. The CDR3, as DNA: TGTGCCACCCTGTCTGGCGACAGGGACAATGAGCAGTTCTTC. It specifies CATLSGDRDNEQFF.

The J gene is TRBJ2-2, the V gene TRBV7-6; D may match TRBD1 or TRBD2 (5 bases each). CDR1 SGHVS and CDR2 FNYEAQ come from the germline V gene. The CDR3 runs to 20 residues. V lost 5 bases and J lost 7, with 32 bases in between. This chain's CDR3 is CASSLSFGSSPRGLGGELFF. The CDR3 nucleotides read TGTGCCAGCAGCCTATCCTTTGGCTCGAGTCCACGGGGCTTGGGCGGGGAGCTGTTTTTT.

The rearrangement joins TRBV4-1 to TRBJ2-3, with 7 bases that match TRBD2. The CDR3 consists of 14 residues. With 4 bases clipped from V and 2 bases from J, the junction kept 3 bases outside the gene matches. The V gene's germline CDR1 is MGHRA and CDR2 YSYEKL. Here the CDR3 reads CASSPTSLTDTQYF. For the CDR3, the DNA is TGCGCCAGCAGCCCGACTAGCCTCACAGATACGCAGTATTTT.

This clone was counted once. The rearrangement links TRBV19 to TRBJ2-1; 10 nucleotides line up with TRBD2. This CDR3 is built from 16 residues. J gave up 3 bases and V 3 bases, and 5 bases lay outside the gene matches. Germline assignment: CDR1 LNHDA and CDR2 SQIVND (reference sequence). The CDR3 here is CASSISAGGGYNEQFF. The CDR3 DNA reads TGTGCCAGTAGTATCTCAGCGGGAGGGGGCTACAATGAGCAGTTCTTC. The full variable domain, rest sourced from reference TRBV19 and TRBJ2-1, is DGGITQSPKYLFRKEGQNVTLSCEQNLNHDAMYWYRQDPGQGLRLIYYSQIVNDFQKGDIAEGYSVSREKKESFPLTVTSAQKNPTAFYLCASSISAGGGYNEQFFGPGTRLTVL.

This clone appeared a single time. The rearrangement uses TRBV6-5 and TRBJ2-4, with no clear D. From germline, CDR1 is MNHEY and CDR2 SVGAGI. Trimming pared 8 bases from V and 7 bases from J, leaving 9 bases between. This CDR3 spans 11 amino acids. The CDR3 bases are TGTGCCAGCCTACATCGGAACATTCAGTACTTC. Translated: CASLHRNIQYF.

The chain links TRBV6-5 to TRBJ1-2, with D uncertain. The CDR3 covers 15 residues. Germline V gives CDR1 MNHEY, CDR2 SVGAGI. Trimming stripped 0 bases from V and 4 bases from J, with 12 bases between. CDR3 in amino acids: CASSYSSTHFYGYTF. The DNA for the CDR3 is TGTGCCAGCAGTTACTCGTCCACCCACTTCTATGGCTACACCTTC.

The gene calls are TRBV6-1 and TRBJ1-1; D is uncertain. The CDR3 totals 10 residues. From germline, CDR1 is MNHNS and CDR2 SASEGT. V lost 7 bases, J lost 7 bases, and 7 bases lay in between. The CDR3, as DNA: TGTGCCAGCAAGGAGGGTGAAGCTTTCTTT. It specifies CASKEGEAFF.

This clone was observed once. The chain is built from TRBV15 and TRBJ2-7; no clear D gene. Germline CDR1 reads LNHNV; CDR2 reads YYDKDF (reference sequence). V was shortened by 3 bases and J by 1 base, with 7 bases between the two germline ends. The CDR3 has 13 amino acids. The CDR3 sequence: CATSSGASYEQYF. Written as DNA, the CDR3 is TGTGCCACCAGCAGCGGAGCGTCCTACGAGCAGTACTTC. Based on the CDR3 plus reference TRBV15 and TRBJ2-7, the full variable domain is DAMVIQNPRYQVTQFGKPVTLSCSQTLNHNVMYWYQQKSSQAPKLLFHYYDKDFNNEADTPDNFQSRRPNTSFCFLDIRSPGLGDTAMYLCATSSGASYEQYFGPGTRLTVT.

This sequence joins TRBV4-1 and TRBJ1-2, with TRBD1 matching over 8 bases. The ends lost 1 base at V and 4 bases at J; junction bases unmatched: 8. The germline V gene encodes CDR1 MGHRA and CDR2 YSYEKL. The CDR3 sequence is 16 residues long. CDR3 amino acids: CASSQVGDRSPYGYTF. The CDR3 DNA is TGCGCCAGCAGCCAAGTCGGGGACAGGAGTCCCTATGGCTACACCTTC.

The chain joins TRBV27 to TRBJ2-3; tentative D call: TRBD1 (6 bases). Trimming cost V 6 bases and J 2 bases, with 12 bases left between them. Germline V gene lookup returns CDR1 MNHEY and CDR2 SMNVEV (reference sequence). This CDR3 spans 14 amino acids. The DNA for the CDR3 is TGTGCCAGCAGCCGCCAGGGGCCCACAGATACGCAGTATTTT. As protein: CASSRQGPTDTQYF.

The V and J genes are TRBV15 and TRBJ2-4, with D hard to call. The CDR3 runs to 16 residues. Looked up from germline, CDR1 is LNHNV and CDR2 is YYDKDF (reference sequence). The V end was cut by 1 base, the J end by 1 base, with 11 bases between. CDR3 sequence reads: CATSRGQLKAKNIQYF. As DNA, the CDR3 is TGTGCCACCAGCAGAGGGCAGTTAAAGGCCAAAAACATTCAGTACTTC. Full variable domain (remainder filled in from reference TRBV15 and TRBJ2-4): DAMVIQNPRYQVTQFGKPVTLSCSQTLNHNVMYWYQQKSSQAPKLLFHYYDKDFNNEADTPDNFQSRRPNTSFCFLDIRSPGLGDTAMYLCATSRGQLKAKNIQYFGAGTRLSVL.

The V call is TRBV11-2, the J call TRBJ2-1, with 10 bases matching TRBD2. Germline CDR1 SGHAT, CDR2 FQNNGV. V shed 0 bases, J shed 7 bases, and the junction held 6 bases outside the gene matches. CDR3 length equals 16 residues. The CDR3 is CASSLDLAGVKNEQFF. The CDR3, as DNA: TGTGCCAGCAGCTTAGATCTAGCGGGAGTGAAAAATGAGCAGTTCTTC.

The chain has TRBV6-6 and TRBJ2-7, with D unclear. This CDR3 has 16 amino acids. Trimming shortened V by 2 bases and J by 3 bases, and 17 bases separated the two germline ends. Germline-derived CDR1 and CDR2 are MNHNY and SVGAGI (reference sequence). The CDR3, as DNA: TGTGCCAGCAGTTACCGAGTGAGGCCTGCGAACTACGAGCAGTACTTC. This translates into CASSYRVRPANYEQYF.

J is TRBJ1-2 and V is TRBV10-3; 8 nucleotides agree with TRBD1. Germline values: CDR1 ENHRY, CDR2 SYGVKD. This CDR3 has 13 residues. Trimming removed 6 bases from V and 6 bases from J; junction bases left unmatched: 6. Here the CDR3 reads CAISETGGNGYTF. CDR3 nucleotide sequence: TGTGCCATCAGCGAAACAGGGGGAAATGGCTACACCTTC.

The chain joins TRBV11-2 to TRBJ2-5; 7 nucleotides match TRBD1. The better agreement between TRBJ2-7 and the DNA end casts doubt on the J call. Germline CDR1 and CDR2: SGHAT and FQNNGV. The CDR3 loop spans 16 amino acids. The CDR3, as DNA: TGTGCCAGCAGTTCAGATCCGGGACAGATTACCTACGAGCAGTACTTC. This sequence encodes CASSSDPGQITYEQYF.

The chain joins TRBV6-1 to TRBJ2-3; maybe TRBD1 (5 bases). CDR3 length equals 17 residues. Trimming shortened V by 1 base and J by 7 bases, and 21 bases separated the two germline ends. CDR1 and CDR2 from the germline V gene are MNHNS and SASEGT. CDR3 sequence reads: CASSEVGAQGLRNTQYF. CDR3 bases: TGTGCCAGCAGTGAAGTAGGGGCCCAGGGCCTTCGGAATACGCAGTATTTT.

J is TRBJ2-2 and V is TRBV6-4; D not resolved. Trimming cost V 0 bases and J 3 bases, with 8 bases left between them. Germline loops: CDR1 MRHNA, CDR2 SNTAGT. CDR3 length: 15 residues. The CDR3 sequence is CASSDSKRDTGELFF. The CDR3 region has the DNA TGTGCCAGCAGTGACTCGAAAAGGGACACCGGGGAGCTGTTTTTT.

A note on this clone: The identical CDR3 is also encoded by other nucleotide sequences in the sample. The gene calls are TRBV2 and TRBJ2-2, with D maybe TRBD2 (6 bases). The germline CDR1 and CDR2 sequences are SNHLY and FYNNEI. V lost 10 bases, J lost 13 bases, and 22 bases lay in between. The CDR3 is 13 amino acids. CDR3: CANPGTRHRGLFF. The CDR3 region has the DNA TGTGCCAACCCAGGGACTCGCCATCGGGGGCTGTTTTTT. Variable domain in full (rest from reference TRBV2 and TRBJ2-2): EPEVTQTPSHQVTQMGQEVILRCVPISNHLYFYWYRQILGQKVEFLVSFYNNEISEKSEIFDDQFSVERPDGSNFTLKIRSTKLEDSAMYFCANPGTRHRGLFFGEGSRLTVL.

This clone was counted a single time. The DNA of the CDR3 is TGTGCCTGGAGTGACCGGACAGGGGTTGGGGACCAAGAGACCCAGTACTTC. It is translated as CAWSDRTGVGDQETQYF. V gene TRBV30 combines with J gene TRBJ2-5; 9 nucleotides line up with TRBD1. This CDR3 is built from 17 residues. Germline values: CDR1 GTSNPN, CDR2 SVGIG (reference sequence). The V gene end was trimmed by 1 base and the J gene end by 0 bases; junction bases not matched to a gene: 9.

This chain uses TRBV29-1 with TRBJ1-1; TRBD1 aligns across 8 bases. Germline lookup yields CDR1 SQVTM and CDR2 ANQGSEA. This CDR3 has 11 amino acids. V shed 6 bases and J 8 bases; nucleotides not matched to a gene: 5. This chain's CDR3 is CSVPDRGEAFF. The CDR3 DNA reads TGCAGCGTCCCCGACAGGGGAGAAGCTTTCTTT.

This chain links TRBV10-3 with TRBJ1-6; D unresolved. Germline assignment: CDR1 ENHRY and CDR2 SYGVKD. This CDR3 has 14 amino acids. V lost 6 bases and J lost 7, with 13 bases in between. CDR3 in DNA: TGTGCCATCAGGCCGGGGATGGGGAATTCACCCCTCCACTTT. Residues: CAIRPGMGNSPLHF.

This chain uses TRBV5-1 with TRBJ2-1; 9 bases are a match to TRBD2. The V and J ends lost 0 bases and 8 bases, in that order; junction bases with no gene match: 9. From germline, CDR1 is SGHRS and CDR2 YFSETQ. This CDR3 contains 16 residues. The CDR3 DNA follows: TGCGCCAGCAGCTTGGCCGGGGCTAGCGGGGTCTATGAGCAGTTCTTC. This sequence encodes CASSLAGASGVYEQFF.